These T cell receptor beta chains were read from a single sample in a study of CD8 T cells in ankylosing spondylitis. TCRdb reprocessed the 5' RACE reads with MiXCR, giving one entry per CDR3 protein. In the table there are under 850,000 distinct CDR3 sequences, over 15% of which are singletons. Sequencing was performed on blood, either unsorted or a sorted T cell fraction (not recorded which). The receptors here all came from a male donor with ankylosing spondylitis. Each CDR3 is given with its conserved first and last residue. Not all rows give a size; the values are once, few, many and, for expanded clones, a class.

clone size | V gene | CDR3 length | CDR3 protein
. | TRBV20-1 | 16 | CSARVRTSATYNEQFF
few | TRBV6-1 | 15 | CASSPGQGVTGELFF
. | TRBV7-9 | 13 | CATQTSTNYGYTF
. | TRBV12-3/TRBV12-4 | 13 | CASSFTGEAEAFF
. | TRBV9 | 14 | CASSEGQGGYEQYF
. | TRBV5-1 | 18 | CASSSRTGTGLIQETQYF
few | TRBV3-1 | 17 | CASSPLRTSGSSYEQYF
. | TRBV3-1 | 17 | CASSQAPPLSGANVLTF
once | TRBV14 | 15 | CASSQPRTGNTEAFF
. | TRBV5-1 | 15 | CASSLDGTARETQYF
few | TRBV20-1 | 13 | CSGAAGYTDTQYF
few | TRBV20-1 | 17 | CSARRASGGTNTGELFF
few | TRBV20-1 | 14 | CSASYGESHNEQFF
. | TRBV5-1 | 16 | CASSLGVGTGYEKLFF
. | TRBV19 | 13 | CASGQGRFYEQYF
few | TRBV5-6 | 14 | CASSLFVAYNEQFF
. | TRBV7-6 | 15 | CASSPGVHPYNEQFF
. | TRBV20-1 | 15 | CSARDTDRGTYGYTF
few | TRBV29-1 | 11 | CSVEGYQEAFF
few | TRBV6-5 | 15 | CASSYSERTQETQYF
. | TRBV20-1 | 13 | CSASMGVSQPQHF
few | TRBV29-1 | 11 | CSVVEVDEQFF
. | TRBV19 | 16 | CASHRGGSYSNQPQHF
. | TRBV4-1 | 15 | CASSPSGGGYTEAFF
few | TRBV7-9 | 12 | CASSFDDQPQHF
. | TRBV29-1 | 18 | CSVDGQTTGPRSYNEQFF
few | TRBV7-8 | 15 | CASSLARQGDYGYTF
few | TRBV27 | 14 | CASSPGQGMETQYF
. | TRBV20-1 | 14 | CSARDLAGNEKLFF
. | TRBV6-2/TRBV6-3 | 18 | CASSYTGSVLIAKNIQYF
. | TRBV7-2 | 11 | CASSPPGEQYF
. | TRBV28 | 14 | CASSPLQSHLPQHF
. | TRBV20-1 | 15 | CSARDRRGNNQPQHF